What follows is one TCR beta chain and its context. Its binding antigen is unknown. Base qualities are not provided; no much larger clone lies one nucleotide away. This entry is derived from a study of T cell repertoires in urothelial bladder cancer (dated by TCRdb to between 2018 and 2020). About the full investigation: Of the roughly twelve resected lesions, three were clinical stage cT0, three were cTa, three were cT1, and three were cT2 or greater. The study compared TCR repertoire clonality in bladder tumors with that in benign bladder inflammation. Some twelve patients with bladder lesions who were undergoing transurethral resection were prospectively identified. Some 11 resected bladder lesions, consisting of urothelial carcinoma (UC+) and benign (UC-) specimens, were examined. General study outcomes and caveats: A median tumor infiltrating lymphocyte percentage of about 1.8% was observed in carcinoma specimens, compared with 9.5% to 15% in benign specimens. Urothelial carcinoma specimens had fewer T cells than benign specimens, with medians of roughly 5,600 and 26,000. In carcinoma specimens, up to 17% of infiltrating lymphocytes were accounted for by a single T-cell clone, compared with under 2.5% in benign specimens.

The immunoSEQ assay was used to sequence the CDR3 region of the TCR beta chain. The original pipeline was this. For every specimen, the T-cell fraction, clonal dominance and maximum TCR clone frequency were calculated. What TCRdb holds here is the immuneACCESS table cut down to in-frame rearrangements. Part of the clones is not present; checked against another copy, under half of the missing clones reflect an unresolved V gene, and the others are unexplained. V and J calls and clone size come straight from that table; D and trimming were deduced from the DNA. This sample comprises around 2,500 clones, around two thirds of them detected only once. The ten largest clones take up about 16% of the sample. Benign (UC-) specimens were resected bladder lesions without urothelial carcinoma. Specimens of bladder lesions were obtained during transurethral resection and kept at -80C. DNA was extracted from bladder specimens collected at transurethral resection.

The sample was bladder tissue. This receptor was obtained from a human donor with a benign inflammatory bladder lesion.

The CDR3 region reads CASRGTSGSSYNEQFF. DNA sequence: TGTGCCAGCAGGGGGACTAGCGGAAGCTCCTACAATGAGCAGTTCTTC. The receptor chain draws on TRBV2 and TRBJ2-1; a stretch of 11 junction bases matches TRBD2. The CDR3 numbers 16 residues from cysteine through phenylalanine. The sequence is cut down to CDR3 DNA, 48 bases in frame from base 1. Taken from the germline V gene, the CDR1 and CDR2 loops are SNHLY and FYNNEI. The germline V end is reduced by 6 bases and the J end by 0 bases; junction bases left unmatched: 4.